These 21 T cell receptor beta chains were all obtained from the same sample, sequenced in a study of blood T cell repertoires in COVID-19. Only in-frame clones appear in the TCRdb table, and some are missing; sequencing was by immunoSEQ multiplex PCR. Of 94,000 or so clones in the sample, more than 70% are singletons; the top ten hold around 5%. The sequenced sample was peripheral blood. All receptors come from a woman of 80 years or more with active COVID-19.

This clone came up once. The chain combines TRBV27 with TRBJ2-5, with a tentative D call TRBD1 (6 bases). The CDR3 sequence is 18 residues long. The ends were cut back, 5 bases at V and 4 bases at J, with 26 bases in the middle. Germline values: CDR1 MNHEY, CDR2 SMNVEV (reference sequence). For the CDR3, the DNA is TGTGCCAGCAGTCGAGCCAGGGGTTACGGTCACGGTGGAGAGACCCAGTACTTC. Amino acids: CASSRARGYGHGGETQYF.

The chain recombines TRBV6-2 or TRBV6-3 with TRBJ1-5; unclear D gene. The CDR3 has 12 residues. CDR1 and CDR2 (germline): MNHEY, SVGEGT. Trimming stripped 2 bases from V and 7 bases from J, with 6 bases between. The CDR3 DNA reads TGTGCCAGCAGTTACGGCAGACAGCCCCAGCATTTT. Encoded protein: CASSYGRQPQHF.

V and J are TRBV15 and TRBJ2-1; TRBD2 agrees at 8 bases. V lost 4 bases, J lost 6 bases, and 8 bases stayed unmatched. CDR1 and CDR2 from the germline V gene are LNHNV and YYDKDF (reference sequence). The CDR3 extends over 15 amino acids. CDR3 in DNA: TGTGCCACCAGCACCAGACTAGCGAGTAGCAATGAGCAGTTCTTC. Amino acids: CATSTRLASSNEQFF.

This sequence joins TRBV4-3 and TRBJ2-7, with 10 bases that match TRBD1. The germline V gene has CDR1 LGHNA and CDR2 YSLEER. This CDR3 has 15 residues. V lost 0 bases and J lost 7; bases outside the gene matches: 6. CDR3 sequence reads: CASSQDRDRGREQYF. CDR3 bases: TGCGCCAGCAGCCAAGACCGGGACAGGGGAAGGGAGCAGTACTTC.

This clone has a handful of counts. CDR3 amino acids: CASSDRDWQLPQHF. The CDR3 bases are TGTGCCAGCAGTGACCGGGACTGGCAGCTGCCCCAGCATTTT. The genes are TRBV25-1 and TRBJ1-5; the D gene is possibly TRBD1 (5 bases). Germline values: CDR1 MGHDK, CDR2 SYGVNS. Trimming removed 3 bases at V and 9 bases at J, with 15 bases between. The CDR3 extends over 14 amino acids.

The V gene is TRBV19, the J gene TRBJ1-1; 7 positions match TRBD1. CDR1 is LNHDA, CDR2 SQIVND, per germline (reference sequence). The ends lost 8 bases at V and 4 bases at J; junction bases unmatched: 19. The CDR3 is 17 residues long. The CDR3, as DNA: TGTGCCAGTGTTCTGACAGGGACCCAAAGCCCACCCACTGAAGCTTTCTTT. Its translation is CASVLTGTQSPPTEAFF.

The V gene is TRBV7-9, the J gene TRBJ2-5; TRBD1 agrees at 7 bases. Germline CDR1 SEHNR, CDR2 FQNEAQ (reference sequence). The CDR3 length is 15 residues. With 5 bases clipped from V and 1 base from J, the junction kept 7 bases outside the gene matches. DNA of the CDR3: TGTGCCAGCAGCCTGGCGTCAGGGGGCCAAGAGACCCAGTACTTC. It codes for CASSLASGGQETQYF.

This chain links TRBV19 with TRBJ2-7, with 7 bases lining up with TRBD2. The CDR3 consists of 14 residues. Germline V gives CDR1 LNHDA, CDR2 SQIVND (reference sequence). Losses at the gene ends were 3 bases for V and 0 bases for J; bases not matched to a gene: 2. The DNA of the CDR3 is TGTGCCAGTAGTATGGGACTACCCTCCTACGAGCAGTACTTC. Its protein product is CASSMGLPSYEQYF.

This chain uses TRBV4-3 with TRBJ2-1; D possibly corresponds to TRBD2 (6 bases). V shed 0 bases and J shed 9 bases, with 12 bases lying between them. CDR3 length equals 14 residues. The germline V gene encodes CDR1 LGHNA and CDR2 YSLEER. CDR3 in amino acids: CASSQEVRGTEQFF. The CDR3 coding sequence is TGCGCCAGCAGCCAAGAGGTTCGCGGGACTGAGCAGTTCTTC.

This chain connects TRBV5-1 to TRBJ2-1; 13 nucleotides agree with TRBD2. CDR1 SGHRS and CDR2 YFSETQ come from the germline V gene. The CDR3 consists of 16 residues. The V gene end was trimmed by 4 bases and the J gene end by 4 bases; junction bases not matched to a gene: 5. CDR3 sequence: CASSDGLAGAYNEQFF. Here the CDR3 DNA reads TGCGCCAGCAGCGATGGACTAGCGGGAGCATACAATGAGCAGTTCTTC.

V and J are TRBV6-4 and TRBJ2-2, with a tentative D call TRBD1 (6 bases). Germline V gives CDR1 MRHNA, CDR2 SNTAGT. The V gene lost 6 bases and the J gene lost 1 base, with 9 bases spanning the gap. The CDR3 length is 14 residues. This CDR3 reads CASRLTGNTGELFF. CDR3 sequence (DNA): TGTGCCAGCAGACTGACAGGGAACACCGGGGAGCTGTTTTTT.

The rearrangement joins TRBV6-2 or TRBV6-3 to TRBJ2-1, with 9 bases fitting TRBD1. V was pared by 0 bases and J by 10 bases, with 10 bases of the junction left unmatched. There are 16 residues in the CDR3. Germline V gene data show CDR1 as MNHEY and CDR2 as SVGEGT. The DNA for the CDR3 is TGTGCCAGCAGTTACTCGATGGGACAGGGTGTATTAGAGCAGTTCTTC. It codes for CASSYSMGQGVLEQFF.

The rearrangement links TRBV7-2 to TRBJ1-5; possible D gene TRBD1, 5 bases. Germline CDR1 reads SGHTA; CDR2 reads FQGNSA. Trimming took off 1 base at V and 9 bases at J, with 13 bases between the two ends. The CDR3 runs 14 residues. This CDR3 reads CASSLEGDGRPQHF. CDR3 coding DNA: TGTGCCAGCAGCTTAGAAGGGGATGGGCGGCCCCAGCATTTT.

The rearrangement uses TRBV20-1 and TRBJ2-3; 12 nucleotides match TRBD2. Germline V lookup: CDR1 DFQATT, CDR2 SNEGSKA (reference sequence). Germline trimming cut 3 bases from V and 0 bases from J; bases unmatched to any gene: 7. The CDR3 sequence is 17 residues long. DNA of the CDR3: TGCAGTGCTAGTGTAGGGACTAGCGGGCCTAGCACAGATACGCAGTATTTT. The encoded protein is CSASVGTSGPSTDTQYF.

The V call is TRBV6-5, the J call TRBJ2-7, with 12 bases identical to TRBD1. The trim removed 11 bases at V and 5 bases at J, leaving 7 bases unmatched. CDR1 MNHEY and CDR2 SVGAGI come from the germline V gene. The CDR3 has 13 residues. CDR3 nucleotides: TGTGCCGCCTGGGACAGGGGGCAAGACGAGCAGTACTTC. It codes for CAAWDRGQDEQYF.

The chain has TRBV9 and TRBJ2-7, with D perhaps matching TRBD2 (6 bases). This CDR3 has 15 amino acids. The germline CDR1 and CDR2 sequences are SGDLS and YYNGEE. The V end was cut by 0 bases, the J end by 0 bases, with 10 bases between. CDR3 bases: TGTGCCAGCAGCGTAGGGATAGCGGACTCCTACGAGCAGTACTTC. Amino acid sequence: CASSVGIADSYEQYF.

V usage is TRBV4-3 and J usage is TRBJ2-3; weak D call: TRBD2 (6 bases). The CDR3 has 15 residues. The germline gives CDR1 LGHNA, CDR2 YSLEER. The V and J ends lost 6 bases and 5 bases respectively, with 18 bases between them. The CDR3, as DNA: TGCGCCAGCAGTCCCCAGGTGGGGGGAGGAGATACGCAGTATTTT. It encodes CASSPQVGGGDTQYF.

The chain carries TRBV15 and TRBJ2-1; D remains ambiguous. The CDR3 has 14 residues. The germline CDR1 and CDR2 sequences are LNHNV and YYDKDF (reference sequence). Trimming shortened V by 0 bases and J by 4 bases, and 7 bases separated the two germline ends. The CDR3 reads CATSRDWAYNEQFF. In DNA form, the CDR3 reads TGTGCCACCAGCAGAGATTGGGCTTACAATGAGCAGTTCTTC.

This chain links TRBV15 with TRBJ2-1; D possibly corresponds to TRBD1 (6 bases). CDR3 length: 15 amino acids. Deletions cut 2 bases from V and 4 bases from J, with 12 bases between. Germline CDR1 LNHNV, CDR2 YYDKDF (reference sequence). The CDR3 loop is CATSRTGTNYNEQFF. As DNA, the CDR3 is TGTGCCACCAGCAGAACCGGGACAAATTACAATGAGCAGTTCTTC.

The gene calls are TRBV7-2 and TRBJ2-7; D is possibly TRBD2 (5 bases). Per the germline V gene, CDR1 is SGHTA and CDR2 is FQGNSA. This CDR3 is 15 amino acids long. Trimming pared 2 bases from V and 2 bases from J, leaving 13 bases between. The CDR3 DNA reads as TGTGCCAGCAGCTTAATACTGGCCGGGACCTACGAGCAGTACTTC. Translating gives CASSLILAGTYEQYF.

J is TRBJ2-5 and V is TRBV6-2 or TRBV6-3; 16 bases are a match to TRBD2. Germline lookup yields CDR1 MNHEY and CDR2 SVGEGT. The junction had 11 bases not matched to a gene; V was cut back by 2 bases and J by 5 bases. The CDR3 runs 19 residues. CDR3 nucleotide sequence: TGTGCCAGCAGTTACACCGGGACTAGCGGGAGGGAAGGAGGGGAGACCCAGTACTTC. As protein: CASSYTGTSGREGGETQYF.